The sequence of this T cell receptor beta chain was determined in a study of response to subunit inactivated influenza vaccine. General study findings and limits: The authors proposed limited new T cell recruitment per seasonal influenza vaccination.

Trimming left V 0 bases short and J 6 bases short, with 9 bases between. From germline, CDR1 is MGHRA and CDR2 YSYEKL. This CDR3 has 15 residues. Of note for this clonotype: What it recognizes is unknown.

Each CDR3 protein is one row after TCRdb ran MiXCR on the RT-PCR reads. The sample lists 400,000 to 650,000 distinct CDR3 sequences; more than 7% were seen once. Material: PBMCs from blood, obtained 23 to 25 months after vaccination. The clonotype comes from a man aged 50-75 years who received an inactivated influenza vaccine. The chain joins TRBV4-1 to TRBJ1-6; D is undetermined. The CDR3 spells CASSQESLSNSPLHF. The DNA of the CDR3 is TGCGCCAGCAGCCAAGAGTCACTGAGTAATTCACCCCTCCACTTT.